The subject of this entry is one TCR beta chain. The data originate from a study of control samples from healthy donors and cancer patients. Trimming removed 5 bases from V and 0 bases from J; junction bases left unmatched: 6. The CDR3 spans 17 residues. Germline lookup yields CDR1 MNHEY and CDR2 SMNVEV (reference sequence). The protocol was immunoSEQ multiplex PCR, while the TCRdb copy is restricted to in-frame clones and leaves out a portion. This table holds 150,000 or so clones, around 88% found once. The clonotype originates from a woman aged 25 to 39 in good health. The sample comprised blood. The chain links TRBV27 to TRBJ2-1; TRBD2 matches 11 bases. The CDR3, as DNA: TGTGCCAGCAGTCCTACTAGCGGGAGCGGCTCCTACAATGAGCAGTTCTTC. This codes for CASSPTSGSGSYNEQFF.